Each of the 12 T cell receptor beta chains below was sequenced from the same sample in a study of CD8 T cell repertoires and HIV-1 epitope variants. Sequencing used immunoSEQ multiplex PCR; TCRdb keeps in-frame clones, though not all of them. Of tens of thousands of clones in the sample, roughly 77% were seen once. What was sequenced was uncultured baseline CD8+ T cells from peripheral blood mononuclear cells (PBMCs). The source is a male donor with HIV.

There are a few counts of this clone. V and J are TRBV7-9 and TRBJ1-1; no definite D call. Trimming left V 5 bases short and J 1 base short, with 8 bases between. Germline-derived CDR1 and CDR2 are SEHNR and FQNEAQ (reference sequence). This CDR3 has 13 amino acids. CDR3 sequence reads: CASSAGRNTEAFF. In DNA form, the CDR3 reads TGTGCCAGCAGCGCAGGACGGAACACTGAAGCTTTCTTT.

V is TRBV10-2 and J is TRBJ1-1, with D possibly being TRBD1 (5 bases). This CDR3 contains 16 residues. Germline-derived CDR1 and CDR2 are WSHSY and SAAADI. Trimming removed 1 base from V and 2 bases from J, with 14 bases in between. Written as DNA, the CDR3 is TGCGCCAGCAGTGAGTTGGGGGGTTTGGGTAACACTGAAGCTTTCTTT. Translating it yields CASSELGGLGNTEAFF.

The rearrangement joins TRBV7-2 to TRBJ2-1, with a weak D call TRBD1 (5 bases). The CDR3 sequence is 15 residues long. The germline V gene encodes CDR1 SGHTA and CDR2 FQGNSA. Trimming stripped 1 base from V and 0 bases from J, with 7 bases between. The DNA of the CDR3 is TGTGCCAGCAGCTTAGACAGGAGCTCCTACAATGAGCAGTTCTTC. This encodes CASSLDRSSYNEQFF.

This chain connects TRBV5-6 to TRBJ2-3, with D possibly being TRBD1 or TRBD2 (5 bases each). CDR1 and CDR2 (germline): SGHDT, YYEEEE. There are 15 residues in the CDR3. Trimming left V 5 bases short and J 0 bases short, with 13 bases between. The CDR3 is CASSPGTSSTDTQYF. CDR3 nucleotide sequence: TGTGCCAGCAGTCCCGGGACCTCAAGCACAGATACGCAGTATTTT.

V is TRBV6-5 and J is TRBJ1-1, with a tentative D call TRBD1 (5 bases). The CDR3 has 15 residues. V lost 2 bases and J 5 bases, leaving 15 bases between the germline ends. In germline, CDR1 is MNHEY, CDR2 SVGAGI. This chain's CDR3 is CASSYVGARGTEAFF. The DNA of the CDR3 is TGTGCCAGCAGTTACGTTGGGGCAAGAGGGACTGAAGCTTTCTTT.

V usage is TRBV28 and J usage is TRBJ2-7, with D uncertain. The CDR3 loop spans 14 amino acids. Germline V gene lookup returns CDR1 MDHEN and CDR2 SYDVKM. V lost 5 bases, J lost 4 bases, and 15 bases lay in between. CDR3 sequence: CASSPYAGSYEQYF. As DNA, the CDR3 is TGTGCCAGCAGTCCCTACGCCGGAAGTTACGAGCAGTACTTC. The full variable domain, its missing parts supplied by reference TRBV28 and TRBJ2-7, is DVKVTQSSRYLVKRTGEKVFLECVQDMDHENMFWYRQDPGLGLRLIYFSYDVKMKEKGDIPEGYSVSREKKERFSLILESASTNQTSMYLCASSPYAGSYEQYFGPGTRLTVT.

The chain carries TRBV5-4 and TRBJ1-4; TRBD1 matches at 9 bases. CDR1 SGHNT and CDR2 YYREEE come from the germline V gene (reference sequence). The CDR3 spans 14 residues. V lost 4 bases and J lost 6; bases outside the gene matches: 4. Here the CDR3 reads CASSLQGADEKLFF. CDR3 DNA: TGTGCCAGCAGCCTACAGGGGGCGGATGAAAAACTGTTTTTT. Together with reference TRBV5-4 and TRBJ1-4, the CDR3 gives the full variable domain: ETGVTQSPTHLIKTRGQQVTLRCSSQSGHNTVSWYQQALGQGPQFIFQYYREEENGRGNFPPRFSGLQFPNYSSELNVNALELDDSALYLCASSLQGADEKLFFGSGTQLSVL.

This clone showed up many times. This rearrangement joins TRBV27 to TRBJ2-6; D tentatively fits TRBD1 or TRBD2 (5 bases each). The germline V gene has CDR1 MNHEY and CDR2 SMNVEV (reference sequence). V shed 3 bases and J shed 0 bases, with 12 bases lying between them. The CDR3 runs 17 residues. This CDR3 reads CASSFWGKGSGANVLTF. DNA of the CDR3: TGTGCCAGCAGTTTCTGGGGGAAGGGCTCTGGGGCCAACGTCCTGACTTTC.

V usage is TRBV5-4 and J usage is TRBJ2-3; D call uncertain. The CDR3 contains 16 residues. Germline V CDR1 and CDR2: SGHNT, YYREEE (reference sequence). The V and J ends lost 2 bases and 0 bases respectively, with 13 bases between them. The CDR3 here is CASSFYVLGSTDTQYF. CDR3 nucleotides: TGTGCCAGCAGCTTTTACGTCCTAGGGAGCACAGATACGCAGTATTTT.

This sequence joins TRBV28 and TRBJ1-2, with a weak D call TRBD1 (6 bases). CDR1 and CDR2 (germline): MDHEN, SYDVKM. This CDR3 is built from 14 residues. V dropped 3 bases and J dropped 5 bases, with 13 bases sitting between them. Written as DNA, the CDR3 is TGTGCCAGCAGTTTGGTGGGGGCGGGATATGGCTACACCTTC. This gives the protein CASSLVGAGYGYTF.

The V and J genes are TRBV30 and TRBJ2-2, with no clear D. The CDR3 runs to 11 residues. Trimming removed 4 bases at V and 4 bases at J, with 4 bases between. CDR1 is GTSNPN, CDR2 SVGIG, per germline (reference sequence). The CDR3 loop reads CAWKATGELFF. The CDR3 coding sequence is TGTGCCTGGAAGGCCACCGGGGAGCTGTTTTTT.

V usage is TRBV6-5 and J usage is TRBJ2-7; D not certain. The CDR3 length is 12 residues. V shed 7 bases and J shed 7 bases, with 14 bases lying between them. Germline V gene sequence: CDR1 MNHEY, CDR2 SVGAGI. The CDR3 bases are TGTGCCAGCACCCCTTACCCCTGGGAGCAGTACTTC. This gives the protein CASTPYPWEQYF.